The clone carrying this TCR beta chain came up once. Antigen specificity is unknown. This sample was included in a study of T cell responses to AZD1222 COVID-19 vaccine. Study-level points and caveats: Sampling that yielded the repertoires occurred only after the peak T cell response.

Sequencing used immunoSEQ multiplex PCR; TCRdb keeps in-frame clones, though not all of them. The sample lists around 120,000 clones; around nine tenths were seen once. Trimming removed 1 base at V and 3 bases at J, with 19 bases between. Germline CDR1 is SGDLS and CDR2 is YYNGEE. The CDR3 has 17 residues. The material sequenced was peripheral blood, taken on day 0 of AZD1222 vaccination. This clonotype originated in an adult in good health. The V call is TRBV9, the J call TRBJ1-1; D gene unclear. The CDR3 loop is CASSVSSRVTTYTEAFF. For the CDR3, the DNA is TGTGCCAGCAGCGTATCCTCGCGGGTAACAACGTACACTGAAGCTTTCTTT.